This T cell receptor (beta chain) was observed in a study of blood T cell repertoires in COVID-19. Profiling relied on immunoSEQ multiplex PCR, and the TCRdb table lists in-frame clones only, not all of them. The table shows approximately 290,000 clones, with around 90% occurring only once. This CDR3 is built from 15 residues. Germline V gene sequence: CDR1 LNHDA, CDR2 SQIVND (reference sequence). V was pared by 5 bases and J by 0 bases, with 11 bases between. Material: peripheral blood. This TCR derives from a young man with active or convalescent COVID-19. The rearrangement links TRBV19 to TRBJ2-4; D gene unclear. The DNA of the CDR3 is TGTGCCAGTAGTTCCCCCGCGGAAGCCAAAAACATTCAGTACTTC. The encoded protein is CASSSPAEAKNIQYF.